This entry lists 32 T cell receptor beta chains sequenced from one sample in a study of cytomegalovirus exposure and HLA in healthy donors. TCRdb's copy holds only in-frame clones and misses some; the assay was immunoSEQ multiplex PCR. The sample records more than 200,000 clones, about 90% being singletons. Sequencing was carried out using PBMCs. The receptors here all came from a woman aged 25 to 39 in good health and CMV-seronegative.

The chain joins TRBV7-9 to TRBJ2-7; 12 positions agree with TRBD2. The CDR3 loop spans 15 amino acids. CDR1 and CDR2 from the germline V gene are SEHNR and FQNEAQ (reference sequence). The V gene end was trimmed by 0 bases and the J gene end by 4 bases; junction bases not matched to a gene: 1. The DNA for the CDR3 is TGTGCCAGCAGCTTAGCGACTAGCGGGAGTTACGAGCAGTACTTC. Protein product: CASSLATSGSYEQYF.

CDR3 region: CASSEPGQGLYEQYF. CDR3 DNA sequence: TGTGCCAGCAGTGAACCCGGACAGGGGCTCTACGAGCAGTACTTC. The V gene is TRBV25-1, the J gene TRBJ2-7, with 9 bases lining up with TRBD1. Germline loops: CDR1 MGHDK, CDR2 SYGVNS. V was pared by 2 bases and J by 3 bases, with 5 bases of the junction left unmatched. This CDR3 has 15 residues.

This clone has a single count. This sequence joins TRBV29-1 and TRBJ2-5; D is possibly TRBD1 (6 bases). The CDR3 length is 13 residues. The germline CDR1 and CDR2 sequences are SQVTM and ANQGSEA. The V gene lost 4 bases and the J gene lost 5 bases, with 14 bases spanning the gap. CDR3 sequence reads: CSVAYMGAETQYF. The CDR3 DNA is TGCAGCGTTGCCTACATGGGGGCGGAGACCCAGTACTTC.

The chain carries TRBV5-6 and TRBJ2-2; D is undetermined. The V and J ends lost 2 bases and 0 bases respectively, with 8 bases between them. The CDR3 covers 15 residues. From germline, CDR1 is SGHDT and CDR2 YYEEEE. The CDR3 sequence is CASSFGVSNTGELFF. DNA of the CDR3: TGTGCCAGCAGCTTTGGGGTCTCGAACACCGGGGAGCTGTTTTTT.

The CDR3 loop is CASSSDRGQETQYF. DNA for the CDR3: TGTGCCAGCAGCTCGGACAGGGGGCAAGAGACCCAGTACTTC. The gene calls are TRBV7-2 and TRBJ2-5; TRBD1 aligns across 10 bases. This CDR3 region has 14 residues. With V trimmed by 4 bases and J by 2 bases, 1 base remained unmatched. Germline V gene lookup returns CDR1 SGHTA and CDR2 FQGNSA.

The chain combines TRBV4-3 with TRBJ1-4; D gene ambiguous. CDR1 and CDR2 (germline): LGHNA, YSLEER. Trimming cost V 4 bases and J 0 bases, with 12 bases left between them. The CDR3 is 16 amino acids. The CDR3 DNA reads TGCGCCAGCAGCCTTCGTGGACCGCCAACTAATGAAAAACTGTTTTTT. It translates to CASSLRGPPTNEKLFF.

This rearrangement joins TRBV9 to TRBJ2-2; 7 nucleotides line up with TRBD2. Germline assignment: CDR1 SGDLS and CDR2 YYNGEE. J gave up 0 bases and V 0 bases, and 5 bases lay outside the gene matches. The CDR3 runs 17 residues. In DNA form, the CDR3 reads TGTGCCAGCAGCGTAGTAGCCAGCGGGGCGAACACCGGGGAGCTGTTTTTT. This encodes CASSVVASGANTGELFF.

The gene calls are TRBV10-3 and TRBJ2-1, with D unresolved. The CDR3 sequence is 14 residues long. Deletions cut 0 bases from V and 8 bases from J, with 11 bases between. CDR1 and CDR2 (germline): ENHRY, SYGVKD. The CDR3 DNA reads TGTGCCATCAGTGAGTCTGGTACCCCGGATGAGCAGTTCTTC. Translation: CAISESGTPDEQFF.

J is TRBJ2-5 and V is TRBV29-1; TRBD1 matches at 7 bases. Unmatched junction bases numbered 11, after V lost 6 bases and J lost 7 bases. The CDR3 contains 13 residues. Germline loops: CDR1 SQVTM, CDR2 ANQGSEA. The CDR3 sequence is CSVLKGAGATQYF. CDR3 bases: TGCAGCGTCCTCAAGGGGGCAGGAGCGACCCAGTACTTC.

V usage is TRBV2 and J usage is TRBJ2-5; no clear D. The CDR3 length is 12 residues. V gave up 1 base and J gave up 6 bases, with 6 bases separating them. CDR1 and CDR2 from the germline V gene are SNHLY and FYNNEI. The CDR3 DNA reads TGTGCCAGCAGTGAAGTCGCCCAGACCCAGTACTTC. Residues: CASSEVAQTQYF.

The gene calls are TRBV11-2 and TRBJ2-7; 9 positions match TRBD1. CDR1 is SGHAT, CDR2 FQNNGV, per germline. The CDR3 contains 17 residues. V was clipped by 2 bases and J by 5 bases; unmatched bases: 13. The CDR3: CASSLRGRGQGVNEQYF. The CDR3 DNA reads as TGTGCCAGCAGCTTAAGGGGTCGGGGACAGGGAGTCAACGAGCAGTACTTC.

The chain employs TRBV25-1 and TRBJ2-7, with D possibly being TRBD1 (6 bases). Trimming pared 2 bases from V and 1 base from J, leaving 12 bases between. Germline-derived CDR1 and CDR2 are MGHDK and SYGVNS. CDR3 size: 15 residues. The CDR3, as DNA: TGTGCCAGCAGTGAACTGAGAGGGGGTTCCTACGAGCAGTACTTC. Translated: CASSELRGGSYEQYF.

V is TRBV28 and J is TRBJ2-5; tentatively, D is TRBD2 (5 bases). The V and J ends lost 6 bases and 4 bases respectively, with 15 bases between them. CDR3 length equals 14 residues. CDR1 is MDHEN, CDR2 SYDVKM, per germline. The CDR3 protein is CASSPSGAAETQYF. As DNA, the CDR3 is TGTGCCAGCAGCCCGAGCGGAGCGGCAGAGACCCAGTACTTC.

This chain joins TRBV29-1 and TRBJ2-2; no clear D gene. Germline loops: CDR1 SQVTM, CDR2 ANQGSEA. The CDR3 is 13 amino acids. V was clipped by 0 bases and J by 6 bases, with 8 bases between them. The CDR3, as DNA: TGCAGCGTTGAAGACGGCGTGCCCGGGGAGCTGTTTTTT. Its translation is CSVEDGVPGELFF.

The J gene is TRBJ2-2, the V gene TRBV12-5; 13 bases map to TRBD2. This CDR3 spans 21 amino acids. Germline assignment: CDR1 LGHNT and CDR2 FRNRAP. V shed 3 bases, J shed 0 bases, and the junction held 13 bases outside the gene matches. CDR3 sequence reads: CASGFRRLGLAGLANTGELFF. CDR3 nucleotides: TGTGCTAGTGGTTTTCGCCGCTTGGGACTAGCGGGACTCGCGAACACCGGGGAGCTGTTTTTT.

This clone was recorded only once. The chain joins TRBV29-1 to TRBJ1-4; D is ambiguous. The V end lost 1 base, the J end lost 5 bases, and 8 bases lay between the germline ends. The V gene's germline CDR1 is SQVTM and CDR2 ANQGSEA. CDR3 length: 13 residues. The CDR3 region is CSVEGPGNEKLFF. CDR3 in DNA: TGCAGCGTTGAAGGACCGGGGAATGAAAAACTGTTTTTT.

Here the CDR3 DNA reads TGTGCCAGCAGCGACGACAGGTTTTCCTACGAGCAGTACTTC. It translates to CASSDDRFSYEQYF. The chain uses TRBV11-1 and TRBJ2-7; D possibly corresponds to TRBD1 (6 bases). From germline, CDR1 is SGHAT and CDR2 FQDESV (reference sequence). This CDR3 is built from 14 residues. V was trimmed by 5 bases and J by 1 base, leaving 12 bases between them.

The chain uses TRBV4-1 and TRBJ2-3; TRBD1 matches 10 bases. J gave up 3 bases and V 2 bases, and 11 bases lay outside the gene matches. The CDR3 runs 18 residues. Germline CDR1 reads MGHRA; CDR2 reads YSYEKL. CDR3 sequence: CASSQLPLRTGGTDTQYF. CDR3 in DNA: TGCGCCAGCAGCCAACTACCTCTGAGGACAGGGGGTACAGATACGCAGTATTTT.

V usage is TRBV14 and J usage is TRBJ2-3, with 11 bases lining up with TRBD2. The CDR3 spans 19 residues. With 5 bases clipped from V and 1 base from J, the junction kept 14 bases outside the gene matches. The germline gives CDR1 SGHDN, CDR2 FVKESK. The CDR3, as DNA: TGTGCCAGCAGCGCCCATTATGGGCTAGCGGGAGGCGGCACAGATACGCAGTATTTT. As protein: CASSAHYGLAGGGTDTQYF.

The V gene is TRBV19, the J gene TRBJ2-3; D might be TRBD2 (5 bases). Germline CDR1 LNHDA, CDR2 SQIVND (reference sequence). The CDR3 totals 16 residues. Trimming cost V 4 bases and J 0 bases, with 14 bases left between them. DNA for the CDR3: TGTGCCAGTAGTAGAGGGCGGGTATCTAGCACAGATACGCAGTATTTT. Its protein is CASSRGRVSSTDTQYF.

In this sample, this clone turned up once. This chain connects TRBV4-3 to TRBJ2-3; 11 bases align to TRBD2. Germline-derived CDR1 and CDR2 are LGHNA and YSLEER. V was pared by 2 bases and J by 0 bases, with 4 bases of the junction left unmatched. The CDR3 length is 17 residues. CDR3 in amino acids: CASSQTSGSRSTDTQYF. The CDR3, as DNA: TGCGCCAGCAGCCAAACTAGCGGGAGTCGGAGCACAGATACGCAGTATTTT.

The chain couples TRBV15 to TRBJ2-2; D possibly corresponds to TRBD2 (5 bases). The CDR3 has 14 residues. V gave up 0 bases and J gave up 8 bases, with 10 bases separating them. CDR1 is LNHNV and CDR2 is YYDKDF in the germline V gene (reference sequence). CDR3 region: CATSRDRGLGELFF. The CDR3 nucleotides read TGTGCCACCAGCAGAGATAGAGGGTTAGGGGAGCTGTTTTTT.

The rearrangement links TRBV4-1 to TRBJ2-5; unclear D gene. Looked up from germline, CDR1 is MGHRA and CDR2 is YSYEKL. The CDR3 extends over 13 amino acids. Trimming left V 2 bases short and J 3 bases short, with 7 bases between. In nucleotides, the CDR3 is TGCGCCAGCAGCCAACTAGGTGAAGAGACCCAGTACTTC. Amino acids: CASSQLGEETQYF.

The V gene is TRBV25-1, the J gene TRBJ2-7, with 7 bases identical to TRBD2. V shed 2 bases, J shed 6 bases, and the junction held 7 bases outside the gene matches. Germline CDR1 is MGHDK and CDR2 is SYGVNS. The CDR3 runs to 14 residues. The CDR3 DNA reads as TGTGCCAGCAGTGAAACAGCGGGGCCTCGCGAGCAGTACTTC. Translation: CASSETAGPREQYF.

V and J are TRBV6-5 and TRBJ2-1; maybe TRBD1 (6 bases). V was pared by 6 bases and J by 7 bases, with 19 bases between. The CDR3 consists of 15 residues. From germline, CDR1 is MNHEY and CDR2 SVGAGI. CDR3 coding DNA: TGTGCCAGCAGAGGCTCAGGGGTTTCGGGGAATGAGCAGTTCTTC. It translates to CASRGSGVSGNEQFF.

The chain is built from TRBV27 and TRBJ2-7, with D unclear. The CDR3 is 13 residues long. V was pared by 5 bases and J by 2 bases, with 10 bases between. Germline V gives CDR1 MNHEY, CDR2 SMNVEV (reference sequence). CDR3: CASSPRRPYEQYF. For the CDR3, the DNA is TGTGCCAGCAGTCCAAGACGACCCTACGAGCAGTACTTC.

This rearrangement joins TRBV9 to TRBJ2-7, with D perhaps TRBD1 (6 bases). The ends were cut back, 0 bases at V and 6 bases at J, with 10 bases in the middle. Germline V gives CDR1 SGDLS, CDR2 YYNGEE. This CDR3 has 13 amino acids. CDR3 bases: TGTGCCAGCAGCGTAGGGACAGCTTTCGAGCAGTACTTC. This translates into CASSVGTAFEQYF.

V is TRBV6-5 and J is TRBJ2-2; tentatively, D is TRBD2 (5 bases). CDR1 is MNHEY and CDR2 is SVGAGI in the germline V gene. The CDR3 has 16 residues. The germline V and J ends were trimmed by 2 bases and 1 base, with 11 bases remaining between them. This chain's CDR3 is CASSYTAGGNTGELFF. The CDR3 bases are TGTGCCAGCAGTTACACGGCGGGCGGGAACACCGGGGAGCTGTTTTTT.

The gene calls are TRBV9 and TRBJ2-7, with 11 bases lining up with TRBD2. J gave up 4 bases and V 1 base, and 10 bases lay outside the gene matches. This CDR3 has 17 amino acids. Germline V gene lookup returns CDR1 SGDLS and CDR2 YYNGEE. The CDR3 spells CASSVPLAGGTTYEQYF. As DNA, the CDR3 is TGTGCCAGCAGCGTACCGCTAGCGGGGGGAACTACTTACGAGCAGTACTTC.

The gene calls are TRBV9 and TRBJ2-3, with 7 bases that match TRBD2. Germline CDR1 SGDLS, CDR2 YYNGEE. The V gene end was trimmed by 1 base and the J gene end by 5 bases; junction bases not matched to a gene: 4. The CDR3 sequence is 14 residues long. This chain's CDR3 is CASSVSGMGDTQYF. The CDR3 DNA sequence: TGTGCCAGCAGCGTAAGCGGGATGGGAGATACGCAGTATTTT.

The chain couples TRBV11-2 to TRBJ2-1; no clear D. This CDR3 is 14 amino acids long. CDR1 and CDR2 (germline): SGHAT, FQNNGV. Deletions cut 4 bases from V and 3 bases from J, with 10 bases between. The CDR3 DNA reads TGTGCCAGCAGCTCCTCTGCCGTCTACAATGAGCAGTTCTTC. Its protein is CASSSSAVYNEQFF.

V usage is TRBV9 and J usage is TRBJ2-2, with D possibly TRBD1 on 6 matching bases. From germline, CDR1 is SGDLS and CDR2 YYNGEE. Trimming stripped 1 base from V and 5 bases from J, with 15 bases between. The CDR3 is 16 residues long. The CDR3 coding sequence is TGTGCCAGCAGCGTATCAGGGGTGGGACAAACCGGGGAGCTGTTTTTT. It is translated as CASSVSGVGQTGELFF.